The 5 T cell receptor beta chains below come from one sample, sequenced in a study of TIL therapy for anti-PD-1-resistant metastatic lung cancer. Specified time point: pre-treatment sample, taken before nivolumab and TIL therapy. The immunoSEQ assay was v3. The table came from immunoSEQ multiplex PCR; TCRdb's copy has only in-frame clones and leaves some out. The sample includes approximately 47,000 clones, around 86% of them seen just once. Sequenced material: blood, taken at baseline. These receptors were obtained from a person aged 25-80 years with non-small cell lung cancer.

The CDR3 DNA sequence: TGCAGCGTTGACAGGGAAGTTACGACAGATACGCAGTATTTT. Residues: CSVDREVTTDTQYF. J is TRBJ2-3 and V is TRBV29-1; D may be TRBD1 (5 bases). CDR3 length equals 14 residues. V was clipped by 3 bases and J by 3 bases, with 13 bases between them. CDR1 and CDR2 (germline): SQVTM, ANQGSEA.

The chain is built from TRBV11-2 and TRBJ2-7, with a possible D match to TRBD2 (5 bases). Germline CDR1 is SGHAT and CDR2 is FQNNGV. CDR3 size: 13 residues. The V end lost 4 bases, the J end lost 0 bases, and 7 bases lay between the germline ends. The CDR3 here is CASSSDFSYEQYF. The CDR3 coding sequence is TGTGCCAGCAGCTCGGACTTCTCCTACGAGCAGTACTTC.

The CDR3 region is CACTGEYNSPLHF. In DNA, the CDR3 is TGTGCCTGCACAGGGGAGTATAATTCACCCCTCCACTTT. This chain links TRBV30 with TRBJ1-6; 7 bases are shared with TRBD1. CDR1 and CDR2 (germline): GTSNPN, SVGIG (reference sequence). The CDR3 is 13 amino acids. V was pared by 6 bases and J by 4 bases, with 3 bases of the junction left unmatched. Variable domain in full (rest from reference TRBV30 and TRBJ1-6): SQTIHQWPATLVQPVGSPLSLECTVEGTSNPNLYWYRQAAGRGLQLLFYSVGIGQISSEVPQNLSASRPQDRQFILSSKKLLLSDSGFYLCACTGEYNSPLHFGNGTRLTVT.

V gene TRBV7-2 combines with J gene TRBJ1-5; unclear D gene. CDR3 length: 15 residues. CDR1 is SGHTA and CDR2 is FQGNSA in the germline V gene. The ends were cut back, 2 bases at V and 1 base at J, with 9 bases in the middle. CDR3 bases: TGTGCCAGCAGCTTATTAGGCAGCAGCAATCAGCCCCAGCATTTT. Protein product: CASSLLGSSNQPQHF.

This rearrangement joins TRBV12-3 or TRBV12-4 to TRBJ1-2, with no clear D. Trimming removed 5 bases at V and 4 bases at J, with 11 bases between. CDR3 length: 13 residues. In DNA, the CDR3 is TGTGCCAGCAGTGACACTTGGGGCTATGGCTACACCTTC. Protein sequence: CASSDTWGYGYTF.